These 18 T cell receptor beta chains originate from one sample sequenced in a study of blood T cell repertoires in COVID-19. Data came from immunoSEQ multiplex PCR; TCRdb stores just in-frame clones and leaves some out. The repertoire includes about 210,000 clones, around 82% of them detected once, and 12% sits in the top ten. The sample comprised peripheral blood. These receptor sequences come from a woman aged 40-49 years with acute or convalescent COVID-19.

V gene TRBV3-1 (or the pseudogene TRBV3-2) combines with J gene TRBJ1-2; 12 nucleotides line up with TRBD1. With 5 bases clipped from V and 6 bases from J, the junction kept 7 bases outside the gene matches. Germline CDR1 LGHDT, CDR2 YNNKEL (reference sequence). The CDR3 sequence is 15 residues long. The CDR3 sequence: CASSIGTGGADGYTF. Here the CDR3 DNA reads TGTGCCAGCAGCATAGGGACAGGGGGCGCTGATGGCTACACCTTC.

CDR3 DNA sequence: TGTGCCAGCAGTTACCTTACTAGTATCGTCTTCGAGCAGTACTTC. It encodes CASSYLTSIVFEQYF. V usage is TRBV6-2 or TRBV6-3 and J usage is TRBJ2-7; TRBD2 might be the D (5 bases). Germline CDR1 is MNHEY and CDR2 is SVGEGT. V shed 2 bases and J shed 6 bases, with 17 bases lying between them. The CDR3 has 15 residues.

The gene calls are TRBV5-1 and TRBJ1-1; D is ambiguous. Germline V gene data show CDR1 as SGHRS and CDR2 as YFSETQ. This CDR3 region has 15 residues. Trimming removed 0 bases at V and 0 bases at J, with 9 bases between. The CDR3 bases are TGCGCCAGCAGCTTGGGTGTGGGCATGAACACTGAAGCTTTCTTT. Amino acids: CASSLGVGMNTEAFF.

J is TRBJ1-4 and V is TRBV28; tentative D call: TRBD1 (5 bases). Deletions cut 2 bases from V and 8 bases from J, with 12 bases between. Germline V gene sequence: CDR1 MDHEN, CDR2 SYDVKM. This CDR3 region has 14 residues. Here the CDR3 reads CASSLGGNREKLFF. CDR3 bases: TGTGCCAGCAGTTTAGGGGGGAATCGGGAAAAACTGTTTTTT.

V and J are TRBV7-2 and TRBJ2-2, with 9 bases lining up with TRBD1. Unmatched junction bases numbered 9, after V lost 5 bases and J lost 2 bases. This CDR3 spans 17 amino acids. The germline gives CDR1 SGHTA, CDR2 FQGNSA. The CDR3 DNA reads as TGTGCCAGCAGCCACCCCCGGGACAGGGCCAACACCGGGGAGCTGTTTTTT. Amino acid sequence: CASSHPRDRANTGELFF.

A note on this clone: Other DNA sequences in this specimen translate into the identical CDR3. The chain recombines TRBV15 with TRBJ2-7; 13 bases agree with TRBD2. V lost 0 bases and J lost 4; bases outside the gene matches: 3. CDR1 and CDR2 from the germline V gene are LNHNV and YYDKDF (reference sequence). The CDR3 is made up of 16 amino acids. The CDR3 here is CATSREGLAGKYEQYF. In DNA, the CDR3 is TGTGCCACCAGCAGAGAGGGACTAGCGGGAAAGTACGAGCAGTACTTC.

The genes are TRBV5-6 and TRBJ2-5; D possibly corresponds to TRBD2 (7 bases). CDR1 is SGHDT and CDR2 is YYEEEE in the germline V gene. The CDR3 runs 14 residues. V lost 2 bases to trimming and J lost 4 bases, with 12 bases between them. CDR3 amino acids: CASSLQGLSETQYF. Written as DNA, the CDR3 is TGTGCCAGCAGCTTACAGGGACTATCAGAGACCCAGTACTTC.

The rearrangement uses TRBV27 and TRBJ1-1; no clear D. The germline V and J ends were trimmed by 1 base and 0 bases, with 9 bases remaining between them. The CDR3 covers 15 residues. Germline V gene sequence: CDR1 MNHEY, CDR2 SMNVEV (reference sequence). CDR3 region: CASSLYSRLNTEAFF. CDR3 DNA sequence: TGTGCCAGCAGTTTATATAGTCGCCTGAACACTGAAGCTTTCTTT.

The rearrangement uses TRBV6-2 or TRBV6-3 and TRBJ2-1, with TRBD2 identical over 7 bases. The V segment lost 5 bases and the J segment 9 bases; nucleotides outside the gene matches: 4. Per the germline V gene, CDR1 is MNHEY and CDR2 is SVGEGT. CDR3 size: 12 residues. The CDR3 is CASSRSGAEQFF. CDR3 sequence (DNA): TGTGCCAGCAGTCGAAGCGGGGCTGAGCAGTTCTTC.

This clone has a handful of counts. The J gene is TRBJ1-5, the V gene TRBV5-6; 8 nucleotides align to TRBD1. The CDR3 extends over 17 amino acids. Germline lookup yields CDR1 SGHDT and CDR2 YYEEEE. Losses at the gene ends were 4 bases for V and 0 bases for J; bases not matched to a gene: 9. As DNA, the CDR3 is TGTGCCAGCAGCCAGGGGACAGGAGGATATAGCAATCAGCCCCAGCATTTT. This translates into CASSQGTGGYSNQPQHF. Complete variable domain (other parts from reference TRBV5-6 and TRBJ1-5): DAGVTQSPTHLIKTRGQQVTLRCSPKSGHDTVSWYQQALGQGPQFIFQYYEEEERQRGNFPDRFSGHQFPNYSSELNVNALLLGDSALYLCASSQGTGGYSNQPQHFGDGTRLSIL.

V is TRBV27 and J is TRBJ1-5, with 10 bases fitting TRBD1. V was clipped by 3 bases and J by 6 bases; unmatched bases: 5. The germline gives CDR1 MNHEY, CDR2 SMNVEV (reference sequence). CDR3 length: 15 amino acids. CDR3 protein: CASSFGTGVGQPQHF. The CDR3 bases are TGTGCCAGCAGTTTTGGGACAGGGGTTGGTCAGCCCCAGCATTTT.

This rearrangement joins TRBV3-1 (or the pseudogene TRBV3-2) to TRBJ2-7; tentatively, D is TRBD2 (6 bases). The CDR3 consists of 16 residues. CDR1 is LGHDT, CDR2 YNNKEL, per germline (reference sequence). V was cut by 0 bases and J by 7 bases, with 19 bases left in between. CDR3 in DNA: TGTGCCAGCAGCCAAGATCGAGTCGGGAGTGGATGGGAGCAGTACTTC. Translation: CASSQDRVGSGWEQYF.

A few counts support this clone. The chain links TRBV7-3 to TRBJ2-7, with TRBD2 matching 7 bases. With V trimmed by 1 base and J by 4 bases, 7 bases remained unmatched. The CDR3 totals 15 residues. CDR1 SGHTA and CDR2 FQGTGA come from the germline V gene. The CDR3 bases are TGTGCCAGCAGCTTAATGAGCGGGGTTCGGTACGAGCAGTACTTC. Translation gives CASSLMSGVRYEQYF.

This chain links TRBV10-2 with TRBJ2-2; 8 bases fit TRBD2. Germline CDR1 is WSHSY and CDR2 is SAAADI. V lost 5 bases and J lost 2; bases outside the gene matches: 7. The CDR3 runs to 16 residues. The CDR3 reads CASSPKLAANTGELFF. The CDR3 region has the DNA TGCGCCAGCAGTCCCAAACTAGCGGCAAACACCGGGGAGCTGTTTTTT.

This clone occurred once. The chain combines TRBV15 with TRBJ1-5, with 9 bases lining up with TRBD1. Trimming took 3 bases from V and 4 from J; bases not matched to a gene: 4. CDR1 LNHNV and CDR2 YYDKDF come from the germline V gene (reference sequence). This CDR3 region has 15 residues. The CDR3 spells CATSRDRGVNQPQHF. The CDR3 nucleotides are TGTGCCACCAGCAGGGACAGGGGTGTGAATCAGCCCCAGCATTTT.

Written as DNA, the CDR3 is TGTGCCAGCAGTCCACCGCCCCGGACAACGAATAGCAATCAGCCCCAGCATTTT. Translating it yields CASSPPPRTTNSNQPQHF. The chain joins TRBV11-2 to TRBJ1-5, with a tentative D call TRBD1 (5 bases). The CDR3 spans 18 residues. V gave up 6 bases and J gave up 0 bases, with 21 bases separating them. Germline V gives CDR1 SGHAT, CDR2 FQNNGV.

DNA for the CDR3: TGTGCCAGCAGTATCCGGGACTCTAATTCACCCCTCCACTTT. The encoded protein is CASSIRDSNSPLHF. The chain combines TRBV6-5 with TRBJ1-6; D possibly corresponds to TRBD1 (5 bases). V was clipped by 5 bases and J by 6 bases, with 11 bases between them. The CDR3 extends over 14 amino acids. Germline CDR1 MNHEY, CDR2 SVGAGI.

This chain uses TRBV5-1 with TRBJ2-1; a weak D match, TRBD1 (6 bases). The CDR3 contains 17 residues. Trimming left V 0 bases short and J 0 bases short, with 13 bases between. Germline CDR1 and CDR2: SGHRS and YFSETQ. The CDR3 here is CASSLARDTHSYNEQFF. The CDR3 DNA reads TGCGCCAGCAGCTTGGCACGGGACACACACTCCTACAATGAGCAGTTCTTC.